This T cell receptor (beta chain) is from a study of T cell repertoires in cytomegalovirus infection. Study background: From public TCR beta signatures came an indication of both CMV infection and matching HLA type. Study findings and constraints: Summed frequency of shared TCR beta families picked out CMV carriers who also had the relevant HLA. The ex vivo response was dominated by HLA-C-restricted CMV-specific TCR beta clonotypes.

Germline V gene data show CDR1 as MNHGY and CDR2 as SAAAGT. The length of the CDR3 is 15 residues. TCRdb re-called the reads through MiXCR, storing one row per CDR3 protein. The profile covers tens of thousands of distinct CDR3 sequences, with roughly a fifth appearing a single time and 65% to 75% taken by the ten largest. Worth noting for this clonotype: Antigen: not known. The junction differs from germline at one of its ends, possibly a read error.

V usage is TRBV6-8 and J usage is TRBJ2-5, with a possible D match to TRBD1 (5 bases). The sample here was CD8+ T cells from cultured PBMCs, taken from culture after CMV antigen stimulation. This clonotype originated in a human donor in good health (CMV status not recorded). Some clones in this sample may be carry-over from other donors' samples. Written as DNA, the CDR3 is TGTGACAGCAGTTCCCCGGTCAGGGCGCGAGAGACCCAGTACTTC. It yields the protein CDSSSPVRARETQYF.